This entry lists 19 T cell receptor beta chains sequenced from one sample in a study of T cells in Graves' hyperthyroidism and ophthalmopathy. Amplified regions were TCR beta CDR3 sequences from RNA transcripts. The HTBI primer set drove a first-round RT-PCR of the TCR CDR3. TCRdb re-derived calls from the multiplex PCR reads in MiXCR, one entry per CDR3 protein. This sample has 250,000 or so distinct CDR3 sequences, with over 12% found just once. Sequenced material: blood. The receptor set was obtained from a woman between 50 and 59 years old with Graves' hyperthyroidism that later progressed to Graves' ophthalmopathy.

This clonotype was seen at least ten times. The chain employs TRBV28 and TRBJ2-3, with 7 bases aligning to TRBD1. With 1 base clipped from V and 1 base from J, the junction kept 5 bases outside the gene matches. The CDR3 runs to 16 residues. From germline, CDR1 is MDHEN and CDR2 SYDVKM. CDR3 residues: CASSLFGTVGTDTQYF. Written as DNA, the CDR3 is TGTGCCAGCAGTTTATTCGGGACAGTTGGCACAGATACGCAGTATTTT.

This clonotype was observed at least ten times. The CDR3 is CASSFTGTDSYNEQFF. CDR3 DNA: TGCGCCAGCAGTTTCACCGGGACTGACTCCTACAATGAGCAGTTCTTC. The chain is built from TRBV5-1 and TRBJ2-1, with D possibly being TRBD2 (6 bases). Germline V gives CDR1 SGHRS, CDR2 YFSETQ. This CDR3 spans 16 amino acids. V was pared by 5 bases and J by 0 bases, with 15 bases between.

This clonotype was seen many times. The V call is TRBV4-1, the J call TRBJ2-3; 9 positions match TRBD2. Per germline, CDR1 MGHRA and CDR2 YSYEKL. V lost 0 bases, J lost 3 bases, and 4 bases stayed unmatched. This CDR3 has 16 residues. The CDR3 is CASSQEETSGTDTQYF. The CDR3 region has the DNA TGCGCCAGCAGCCAAGAGGAGACTAGCGGTACAGATACGCAGTATTTT.

This clonotype was counted many times. The rearrangement joins TRBV13 to TRBJ2-7; the match to TRBD2 covers 13 bases. V lost 4 bases, J lost 2 bases, and 14 bases stayed unmatched. CDR1 is PRHDT, CDR2 FYEKMQ, per germline (reference sequence). The CDR3 runs to 19 residues. CDR3 sequence (DNA): TGTGCCAGCAGCTCCCCCTGGACTAGCGGGAGTAATTCCCCCTACGAGCAGTACTTC. As protein: CASSSPWTSGSNSPYEQYF.

At least ten counts were recorded for this clonotype. This chain links TRBV6-1 with TRBJ2-5, with a tentative D call TRBD2 (6 bases). The length of the CDR3 is 14 residues. Germline V gene data show CDR1 as MNHNS and CDR2 as SASEGT. V lost 8 bases and J lost 0, with 13 bases in between. CDR3: CASQRDWNQETQYF. CDR3 in DNA: TGTGCCAGCCAACGGGACTGGAACCAAGAGACCCAGTACTTC.

Only a few counts were recorded for this clonotype. The genes are TRBV5-6 and TRBJ1-6; TRBD1 agrees at 7 bases. CDR3 length: 18 amino acids. With 3 bases clipped from V and 0 bases from J, the junction kept 9 bases outside the gene matches. The germline V gene has CDR1 SGHDT and CDR2 YYEEEE. The chain's CDR3 is CASSSGQVGSSYNSPLHF. The CDR3 DNA follows: TGTGCCAGCAGCTCAGGACAGGTTGGGAGCTCCTATAATTCACCCCTCCACTTT.

This clonotype was found many times. The chain uses TRBV2 and TRBJ2-7; maybe TRBD1 (6 bases). The V gene's germline CDR1 is SNHLY and CDR2 FYNNEI. CDR3 size: 13 residues. Trimming stripped 0 bases from V and 6 bases from J, with 9 bases between. The CDR3 bases are TGTGCCAGCAGTGAAGCGCGAGGGGGCGAGCAGTACTTC. This encodes CASSEARGGEQYF.

This clonotype came up many times. Here the CDR3 DNA reads TGCAGTGCTAGGTCGGGACAGTCGGCCAAAAACATTCAGTACTTC. It codes for CSARSGQSAKNIQYF. The chain is built from TRBV20-1 and TRBJ2-4; 7 bases match TRBD1. The V and J ends lost 3 bases and 1 base, in that order; junction bases with no gene match: 6. Germline CDR1 reads DFQATT; CDR2 reads SNEGSKA (reference sequence). The CDR3 is 15 amino acids.

This clonotype came up many times. The chain joins TRBV29-1 to TRBJ2-7; 7 positions agree with TRBD2. The junction had 11 bases not matched to a gene; V was cut back by 0 bases and J by 0 bases. Per the germline V gene, CDR1 is SQVTM and CDR2 is ANQGSEA. This CDR3 has 17 residues. CDR3 nucleotides: TGCAGCGTTGAAGATCTTTCGGATGGGAGGGGCTCCTACGAGCAGTACTTC. Amino acids: CSVEDLSDGRGSYEQYF.

This rearrangement joins TRBV2 to TRBJ1-4; 9 positions match TRBD1. Losses at the gene ends were 4 bases for V and 1 base for J; bases not matched to a gene: 10. CDR1 and CDR2 (germline): SNHLY, FYNNEI. The CDR3 loop spans 18 amino acids. Written as DNA, the CDR3 is TGTGCCAGCAGTGGATACACAGGGGGCGAAGGAACTAATGAAAAACTGTTTTTT. Its translation: CASSGYTGGEGTNEKLFF.

This clonotype was recorded at least ten times. This chain uses TRBV3-1 with TRBJ2-5, with no clear D. Trimming removed 4 bases from V and 3 bases from J, with 9 bases in between. Germline values: CDR1 LGHDT, CDR2 YNNKEL (reference sequence). This CDR3 comprises 13 residues. The DNA for the CDR3 is TGTGCCAGCAGCCCCGAAAGTGAAGAGACCCAGTACTTC. Its translation is CASSPESEETQYF.

This clonotype came up many times. This sequence joins TRBV27 and TRBJ2-7; 8 positions match TRBD2. CDR1 is MNHEY, CDR2 SMNVEV, per germline (reference sequence). V gave up 6 bases and J gave up 4 bases; unmatched junction bases: 8. CDR3 length: 14 residues. The CDR3 DNA follows: TGTGCCAGCAGCCCGGGGGGGGGCTTTTACGAGCAGTACTTC. Amino acids: CASSPGGGFYEQYF.

There are a few counts of this clonotype. J is TRBJ2-2 and V is TRBV10-1; D is ambiguous. Germline-derived CDR1 and CDR2 are WNHNN and SYGVQD (reference sequence). Trimming took 10 bases from V and 1 from J, leaving 13 bases between them. The CDR3 length is 14 residues. In nucleotides, the CDR3 is TGCGCCAACAATCCGGACCAGAACACCGGGGAGCTGTTTTTT. Protein product: CANNPDQNTGELFF.

This clonotype was seen many times. The rearrangement uses TRBV20-1 and TRBJ2-2, with 7 bases lining up with TRBD1. From germline, CDR1 is DFQATT and CDR2 SNEGSKA (reference sequence). This CDR3 spans 15 amino acids. After removal of 7 bases from V and 1 base from J, the junction contained 9 bases not matched to a gene. The CDR3: CSVRIRDRNTGELFF. In DNA form, the CDR3 reads TGCAGTGTCCGAATAAGGGACAGGAACACCGGGGAGCTGTTTTTT.

Turning to this clonotype: One junction end does not reproduce the germline sequence, and a read error may be involved. V and J are TRBV10-3 and TRBJ2-5; perhaps TRBD2 as D (6 bases). The CDR3 spans 15 residues. Germline values: CDR1 ENHRY, CDR2 SYGVKD. The CDR3 coding sequence is TGTACCATCAGTGACTTCCTTGGGAGGTCGGAGACCCAGTACTTC. Protein product: CTISDFLGRSETQYF.

The chain has TRBV18 and TRBJ2-6; D perhaps matches TRBD1 (6 bases). Trimming stripped 3 bases from V and 0 bases from J, with 9 bases between. This CDR3 has 16 amino acids. The germline CDR1 and CDR2 sequences are KGHSH and LQKENI. CDR3 region: CASSPSGVSGANVLTF. In nucleotides, the CDR3 is TGTGCCAGCTCACCGTCAGGGGTCTCTGGGGCCAACGTCCTGACTTTC. Full variable domain (rest looked up from reference TRBV18 and TRBJ2-6): NAGVMQNPRHLVRRRGQEARLRCSPMKGHSHVYWYRQLPEEGLKFMVYLQKENIIDESGMPKERFSAEFPKEGPSILRIQQVVRGDSAAYFCASSPSGVSGANVLTFGAGSRLTVL.

This clonotype was recorded at least ten times. The chain has TRBV28 and TRBJ2-7; maybe TRBD2 (5 bases). Germline assignment: CDR1 MDHEN and CDR2 SYDVKM. CDR3 length: 14 amino acids. Trimming stripped 3 bases from V and 3 bases from J, with 12 bases between. In nucleotides, the CDR3 is TGTGCCAGCAGTTTTGTCGTGGGAGACTACGAGCAGTACTTC. This encodes CASSFVVGDYEQYF.

This clonotype was detected ten times or more. This sequence joins TRBV5-1 and TRBJ2-1; 12 bases line up with TRBD2. J gave up 4 bases and V 4 bases, and 9 bases lay outside the gene matches. CDR1 is SGHRS, CDR2 YFSETQ, per germline. The CDR3 is made up of 17 amino acids. The CDR3 reads CASSAHPLAGGYNEQFF. The CDR3 DNA is TGCGCCAGCAGCGCACACCCCCTAGCGGGAGGGTACAATGAGCAGTTCTTC.

In its sample, this clonotype was seen many times. This sequence joins TRBV6-1 and TRBJ1-5; D is possibly TRBD1 (5 bases). The CDR3 covers 12 residues. With 6 bases removed from V and 7 bases from J, the gap between germline ends came to 10 bases. Germline V gene sequence: CDR1 MNHNS, CDR2 SASEGT. The CDR3 bases are TGTGCCAGCAGCATCAGGGACCAGCCCCAGCATTTT. Protein product: CASSIRDQPQHF.